This is a list of T cell receptor beta chains from one sample in a study of blood T cell repertoires in COVID-19. This table comes from immunoSEQ multiplex PCR, and its TCRdb copy is limited to in-frame clones, with some not included. The sample has under 250,000 clones; around 88% are singletons. The sequenced sample consisted of peripheral blood. The receptors here all came from a woman older than 75 with COVID-19, enrolled during active disease. The CDR3 runs from the conserved cysteine through the conserved F or W.

len	v_gene	j_gene	CDR3aa
14	TRBV5-1	TRBJ2-7	CASSLALGSYEQYF
13	TRBV19	TRBJ1-6	CASSGTYNSPLHF
14	TRBV28	TRBJ1-4	CASANRGINEKLFF
14	TRBV5-1	TRBJ1-2	CASSFGTEIYGYTF
15	TRBV7-2	TRBJ2-7	CASSLVDRGTYEQYF
13	TRBV15	TRBJ1-6	CATSRDSLSPLHF
14	TRBV7-2	TRBJ2-5	CASSLGDRPQTQYF
14	TRBV3-1/TRBV3-2	TRBJ1-1	CASSQNRQGTEAFF
16	TRBV9	TRBJ2-5	CASSVASGTGQETQYF
13	TRBV7-2	TRBJ1-1	CASSRQENTEAFF
11	TRBV29-1	TRBJ1-2	CSVESGGGYTF
15	TRBV4-3	TRBJ1-2	CASSQGTGFDYGYTF
15	TRBV28	TRBJ2-3	CASSLQGIGTDTQYF
13	TRBV2	TRBJ1-5	CASSDRFNQPQHF
15	TRBV9	TRBJ1-3	CASSVGQVSGNTIYF
15	TRBV9	TRBJ1-4	CASSQETGFAEKLFF
16	TRBV6-6	TRBJ2-1	CASSYSGTGEGGEQFF
17	TRBV19	TRBJ1-5	CASSPQWGGNSNQPQHF
16	TRBV4-1	TRBJ2-3	CASSQVGTGNTDTQYF
14	TRBV10-2	TRBJ1-6	CASSGGGKGSPLHF
12	TRBV5-1	TRBJ1-2	CASSPQGHGYTF
13	TRBV14	TRBJ1-1	CASSPRMGSEAFF
15	TRBV10-3	TRBJ1-2	CAITDGTLGYYGYTF
14	TRBV7-8	TRBJ1-1	CASSVTSGTVEAFF
15	TRBV6-5	TRBJ2-5	CASGKGDLAGGTQYF
15	TRBV5-4	TRBJ2-2	CASSQRGPNTGELFF
16	TRBV7-9	TRBJ2-1	CASSYLLAGSYNEQFF
15	TRBV7-8	TRBJ1-1	CASSPSGAWNTEAFF
13	TRBV6-2/TRBV6-3	TRBJ1-1	CASSGQGRSEAFF
14	TRBV6-1	TRBJ1-1	CASSETGGALIAFF
15	TRBV9	TRBJ2-3	CASSVTSGITDTQYF
15	TRBV27	TRBJ1-2	CASIGTGGANYGYTF
17	TRBV21-1	TRBJ1-1	CASSPRGTGGMNTEAFF
12	TRBV2	TRBJ2-3	CASNRARGTQYF
14	TRBV7-2	TRBJ1-3	CASSGTVSGNTIYF
16	TRBV9	TRBJ2-2	CASSVARVTNTGELFF
13	TRBV7-2	TRBJ2-7	CASRQGNSYEQYF
16	TRBV2	TRBJ1-3	CASSATGQPSGNTIYF
11	TRBV6-5	TRBJ1-1	CASSRHTEAFF
14	TRBV25-1	TRBJ1-2	CASSVNPRRDGYTF
15	TRBV5-1	TRBJ2-3	CASSSIAGGSYTQYF
11	TRBV3-1/TRBV3-2	TRBJ1-1	CASSLETEAFF
15	TRBV14	TRBJ2-1	CASSQGTGAYNEQFF
18	TRBV7-2	TRBJ1-3	CASSLMLKETGSGNTIYF
14	TRBV2	TRBJ1-5	CASSDSQGNQPQHF